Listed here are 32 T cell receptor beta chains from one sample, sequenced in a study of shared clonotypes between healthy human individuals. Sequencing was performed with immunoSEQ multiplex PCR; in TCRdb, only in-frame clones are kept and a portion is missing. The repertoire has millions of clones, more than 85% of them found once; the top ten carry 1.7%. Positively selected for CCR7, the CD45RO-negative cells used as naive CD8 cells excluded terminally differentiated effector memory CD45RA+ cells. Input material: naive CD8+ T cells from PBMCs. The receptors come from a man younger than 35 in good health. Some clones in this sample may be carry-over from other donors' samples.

CDR3 protein: CASSNRLASGSYEQYF. The CDR3 DNA reads TGTGCCAGTAGTAATAGGTTAGCTAGCGGGAGCTACGAGCAGTACTTC. V is TRBV19 and J is TRBJ2-7; 10 nucleotides align to TRBD2. Germline assignment: CDR1 LNHDA and CDR2 SQIVND (reference sequence). V was clipped by 4 bases and J by 3 bases; unmatched bases: 9. CDR3 length equals 16 residues. The whole variable domain, remainder taken from reference TRBV19 and TRBJ2-7, is DGGITQSPKYLFRKEGQNVTLSCEQNLNHDAMYWYRQDPGQGLRLIYYSQIVNDFQKGDIAEGYSVSREKKESFPLTVTSAQKNPTAFYLCASSNRLASGSYEQYFGPGTRLTVT.

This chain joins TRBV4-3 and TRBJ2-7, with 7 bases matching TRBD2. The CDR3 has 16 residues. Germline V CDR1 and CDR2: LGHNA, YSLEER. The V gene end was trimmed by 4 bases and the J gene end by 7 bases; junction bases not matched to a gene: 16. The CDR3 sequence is CASSLSRASGTGEQYF. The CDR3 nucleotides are TGCGCCAGCAGCCTCTCAAGGGCCAGCGGGACGGGGGAGCAGTACTTC.

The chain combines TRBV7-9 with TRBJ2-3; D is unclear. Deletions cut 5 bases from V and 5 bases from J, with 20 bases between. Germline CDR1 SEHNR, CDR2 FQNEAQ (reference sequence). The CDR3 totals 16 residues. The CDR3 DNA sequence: TGTGCCAGCAGCCCCGAGGTGGGCCGCCACGGAGATACGCAGTATTTT. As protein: CASSPEVGRHGDTQYF.

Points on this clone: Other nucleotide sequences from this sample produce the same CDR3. The chain's CDR3 is CASSLGLNTEAFF. The CDR3 nucleotides read TGTGCCAGCAGCCTGGGACTGAACACTGAAGCTTTCTTT. V usage is TRBV27 and J usage is TRBJ1-1; tentative D call: TRBD1 (5 bases). Germline assignment: CDR1 MNHEY and CDR2 SMNVEV (reference sequence). Trimming shortened V by 6 bases and J by 0 bases, and 8 bases separated the two germline ends. The CDR3 runs to 13 residues.

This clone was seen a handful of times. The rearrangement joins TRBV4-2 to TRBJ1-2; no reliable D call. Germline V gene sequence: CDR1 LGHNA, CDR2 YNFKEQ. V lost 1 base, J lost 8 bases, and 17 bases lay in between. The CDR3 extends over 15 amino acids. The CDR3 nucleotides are TGTGCCAGCAGCCAAGCCCAAGCCCCCTGGATGGGCTACACCTTC. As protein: CASSQAQAPWMGYTF.

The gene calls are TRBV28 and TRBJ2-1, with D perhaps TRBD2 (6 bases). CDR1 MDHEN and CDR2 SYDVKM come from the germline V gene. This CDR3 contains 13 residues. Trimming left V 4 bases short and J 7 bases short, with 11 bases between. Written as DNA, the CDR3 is TGTGCCAGCAGTTCCCATAGCGGAAATGAGCAGTTCTTC. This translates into CASSSHSGNEQFF.

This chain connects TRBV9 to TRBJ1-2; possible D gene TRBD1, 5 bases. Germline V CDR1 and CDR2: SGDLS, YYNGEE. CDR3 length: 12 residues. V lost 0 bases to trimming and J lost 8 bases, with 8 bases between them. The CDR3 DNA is TGTGCCAGCAGCGTAGCGGCAGGGGGCTACACCTTC. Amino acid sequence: CASSVAAGGYTF.

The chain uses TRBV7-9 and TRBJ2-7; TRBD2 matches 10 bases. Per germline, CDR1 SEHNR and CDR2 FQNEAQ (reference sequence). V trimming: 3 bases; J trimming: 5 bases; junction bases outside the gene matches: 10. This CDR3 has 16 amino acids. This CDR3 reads CASSLWVASGSDEQYF. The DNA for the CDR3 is TGTGCCAGCAGCTTGTGGGTGGCTAGCGGGAGTGACGAGCAGTACTTC.

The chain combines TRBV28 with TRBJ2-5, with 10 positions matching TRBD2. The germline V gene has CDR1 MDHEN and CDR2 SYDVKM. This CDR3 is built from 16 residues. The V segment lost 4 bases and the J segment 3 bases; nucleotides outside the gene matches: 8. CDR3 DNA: TGTGCCAGCAGTTCCGTGCTAGCGGGGGATAAAGAGACCCAGTACTTC. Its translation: CASSSVLAGDKETQYF.

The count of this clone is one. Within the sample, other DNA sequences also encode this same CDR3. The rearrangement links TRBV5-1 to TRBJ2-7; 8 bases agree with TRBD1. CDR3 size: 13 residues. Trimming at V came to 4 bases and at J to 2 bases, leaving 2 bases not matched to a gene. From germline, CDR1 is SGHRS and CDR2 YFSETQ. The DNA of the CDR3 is TGCGCCAGCAGCCCGACAGGGGCCTACGAGCAGTACTTC. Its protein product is CASSPTGAYEQYF. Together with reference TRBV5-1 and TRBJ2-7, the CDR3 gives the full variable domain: KAGVTQTPRYLIKTRGQQVTLSCSPISGHRSVSWYQQTPGQGLQFLFEYFSETQRNKGNFPGRFSGRQFSNSRSEMNVSTLELGDSALYLCASSPTGAYEQYFGPGTRLTVT.

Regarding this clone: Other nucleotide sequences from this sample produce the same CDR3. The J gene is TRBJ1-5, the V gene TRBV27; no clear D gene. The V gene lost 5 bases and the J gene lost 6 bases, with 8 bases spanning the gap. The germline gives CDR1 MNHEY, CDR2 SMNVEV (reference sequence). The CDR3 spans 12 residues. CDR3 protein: CASSILGQPQHF. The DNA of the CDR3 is TGTGCCAGCAGTATTCTGGGTCAGCCCCAGCATTTT.

For the CDR3, the DNA is TGTGCCAGCAGTCCTACCGGGACTAGCGGGAGACATACGCAGTATTTT. It specifies CASSPTGTSGRHTQYF. The chain employs TRBV27 and TRBJ2-3, with 14 nucleotides matching TRBD2. The J segment lost 7 bases and the V segment lost 5 bases, leaving 8 bases of the junction unmatched. The CDR3 spans 16 residues. Germline loops: CDR1 MNHEY, CDR2 SMNVEV (reference sequence).

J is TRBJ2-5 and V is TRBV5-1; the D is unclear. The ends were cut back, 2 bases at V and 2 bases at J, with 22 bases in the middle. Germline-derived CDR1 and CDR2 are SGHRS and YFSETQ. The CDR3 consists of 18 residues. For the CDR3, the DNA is TGCGCCAGCAGCTTAACCATCTCCAAGGACGGAATTCAAGAGACCCAGTACTTC. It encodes CASSLTISKDGIQETQYF.

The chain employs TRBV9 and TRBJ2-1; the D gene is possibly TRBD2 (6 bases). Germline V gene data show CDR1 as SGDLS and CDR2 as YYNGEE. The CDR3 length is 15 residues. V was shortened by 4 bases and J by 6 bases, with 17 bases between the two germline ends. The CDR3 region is CASSLGLSGSNEQFF. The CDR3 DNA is TGTGCCAGCAGCCTCGGACTATCGGGGAGCAATGAGCAGTTCTTC.

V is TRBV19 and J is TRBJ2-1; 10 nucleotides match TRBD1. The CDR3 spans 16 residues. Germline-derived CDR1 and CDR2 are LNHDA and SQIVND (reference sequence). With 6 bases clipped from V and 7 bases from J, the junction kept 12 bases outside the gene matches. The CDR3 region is CASRQSGQGIGNEQFF. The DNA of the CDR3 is TGTGCCAGTAGGCAGTCGGGACAGGGGATCGGAAATGAGCAGTTCTTC.

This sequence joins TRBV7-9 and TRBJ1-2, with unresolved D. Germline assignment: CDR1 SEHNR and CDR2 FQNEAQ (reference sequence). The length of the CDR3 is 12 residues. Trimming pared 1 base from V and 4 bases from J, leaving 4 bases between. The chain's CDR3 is CASSLGGYGYTF. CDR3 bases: TGTGCCAGCAGCTTAGGAGGCTATGGCTACACCTTC.

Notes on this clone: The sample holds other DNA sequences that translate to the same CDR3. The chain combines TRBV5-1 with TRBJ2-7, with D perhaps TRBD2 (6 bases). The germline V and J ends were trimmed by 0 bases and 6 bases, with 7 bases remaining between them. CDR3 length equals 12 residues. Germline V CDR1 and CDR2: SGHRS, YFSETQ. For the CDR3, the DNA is TGCGCCAGCAGCTTGGGCGGGGTCGAGCAGTACTTC. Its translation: CASSLGGVEQYF. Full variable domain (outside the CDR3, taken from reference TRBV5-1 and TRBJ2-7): KAGVTQTPRYLIKTRGQQVTLSCSPISGHRSVSWYQQTPGQGLQFLFEYFSETQRNKGNFPGRFSGRQFSNSRSEMNVSTLELGDSALYLCASSLGGVEQYFGPGTRLTVT.

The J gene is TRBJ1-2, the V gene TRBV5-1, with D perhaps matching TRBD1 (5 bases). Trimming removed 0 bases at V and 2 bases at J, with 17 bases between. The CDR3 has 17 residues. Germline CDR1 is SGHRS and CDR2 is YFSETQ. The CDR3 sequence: CASSLGGRAVSNYGYTF. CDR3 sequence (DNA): TGCGCCAGCAGCTTGGGTGGCAGGGCGGTAAGCAACTATGGCTACACCTTC. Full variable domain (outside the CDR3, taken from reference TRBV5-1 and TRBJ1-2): KAGVTQTPRYLIKTRGQQVTLSCSPISGHRSVSWYQQTPGQGLQFLFEYFSETQRNKGNFPGRFSGRQFSNSRSEMNVSTLELGDSALYLCASSLGGRAVSNYGYTFGSGTRLTVV.

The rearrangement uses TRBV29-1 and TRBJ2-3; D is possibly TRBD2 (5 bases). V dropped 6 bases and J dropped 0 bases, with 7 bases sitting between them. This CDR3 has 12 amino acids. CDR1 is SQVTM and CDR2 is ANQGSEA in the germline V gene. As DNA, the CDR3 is TGCAGCGTGTGGACTAGCACAGATACGCAGTATTTT. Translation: CSVWTSTDTQYF.

CDR3: CASSTQGISTEAFF. CDR3 DNA sequence: TGTGCCAGCAGTACACAGGGGATAAGCACTGAAGCTTTCTTT. The chain has TRBV6-5 and TRBJ1-1, with 7 nucleotides matching TRBD1. With V trimmed by 5 bases and J by 4 bases, 7 bases remained unmatched. In germline, CDR1 is MNHEY, CDR2 SVGAGI. The CDR3 has 14 residues.

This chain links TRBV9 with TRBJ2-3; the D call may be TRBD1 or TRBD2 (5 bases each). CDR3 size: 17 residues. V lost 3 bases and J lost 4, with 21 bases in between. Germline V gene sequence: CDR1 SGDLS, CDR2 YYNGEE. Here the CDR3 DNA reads TGTGCCAGCAGCGACTCCCCGGAGGAAGTGGGGCCAGATACGCAGTATTTT. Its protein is CASSDSPEEVGPDTQYF.

CDR3 in amino acids: CASSPPSNEQFF. The CDR3 bases are TGTGCCAGCAGCCCACCTTCGAATGAGCAGTTCTTC. The chain links TRBV11-2 to TRBJ2-1, with D hard to call. The CDR3 is 12 amino acids. V lost 5 bases to trimming and J lost 7 bases, with 9 bases between them. Germline V lookup: CDR1 SGHAT, CDR2 FQNNGV. Complete variable domain (other parts from reference TRBV11-2 and TRBJ2-1): EAGVAQSPRYKIIEKRQSVAFWCNPISGHATLYWYQQILGQGPKLLIQFQNNGVVDDSQLPKDRFSAERLKGVDSTLKIQPAKLEDSAVYLCASSPPSNEQFFGPGTRLTVL.

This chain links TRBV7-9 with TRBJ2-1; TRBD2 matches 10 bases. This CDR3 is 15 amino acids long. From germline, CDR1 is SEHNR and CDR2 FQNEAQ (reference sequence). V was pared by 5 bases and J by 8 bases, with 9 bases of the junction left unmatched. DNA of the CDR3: TGTGCCAGCAGCGGTAGCGGGAGGCTGGCGCATGAGCAGTTCTTC. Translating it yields CASSGSGRLAHEQFF.

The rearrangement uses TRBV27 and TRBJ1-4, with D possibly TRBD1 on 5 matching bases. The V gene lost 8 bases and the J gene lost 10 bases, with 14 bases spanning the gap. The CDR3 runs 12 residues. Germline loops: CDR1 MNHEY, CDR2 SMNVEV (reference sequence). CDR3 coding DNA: TGTGCCAGCGGCAGTCGGGGGGGAAAACTGTTTTTT. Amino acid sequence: CASGSRGGKLFF.

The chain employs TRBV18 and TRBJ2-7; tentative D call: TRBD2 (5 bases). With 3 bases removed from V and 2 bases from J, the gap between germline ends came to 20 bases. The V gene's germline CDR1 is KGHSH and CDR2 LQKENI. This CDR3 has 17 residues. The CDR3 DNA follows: TGTGCCAGCTCACCCACTCGGGGTGGGCGAGGGACCTACGAGCAGTACTTC. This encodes CASSPTRGGRGTYEQYF.

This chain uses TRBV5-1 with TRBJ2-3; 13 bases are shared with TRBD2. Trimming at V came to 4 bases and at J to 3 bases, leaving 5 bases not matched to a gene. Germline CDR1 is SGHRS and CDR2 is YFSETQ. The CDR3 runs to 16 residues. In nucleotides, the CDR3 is TGCGCCAGCAGCCCAGGGACTAGCGGGATTACAGATACGCAGTATTTT. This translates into CASSPGTSGITDTQYF.

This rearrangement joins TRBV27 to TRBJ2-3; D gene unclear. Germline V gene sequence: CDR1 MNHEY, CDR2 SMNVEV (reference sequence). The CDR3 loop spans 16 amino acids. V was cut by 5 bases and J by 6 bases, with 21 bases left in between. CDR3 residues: CASSILRRGAEDTQYF. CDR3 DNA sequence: TGTGCCAGCAGTATTCTCCGGAGAGGCGCCGAGGATACGCAGTATTTT.

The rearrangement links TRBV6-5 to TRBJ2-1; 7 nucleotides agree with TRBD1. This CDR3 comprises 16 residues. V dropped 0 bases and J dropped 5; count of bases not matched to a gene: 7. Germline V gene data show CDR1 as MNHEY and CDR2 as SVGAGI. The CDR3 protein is CASSYSTGPLHNEQFF. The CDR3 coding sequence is TGTGCCAGCAGTTACTCGACAGGGCCCCTCCACAATGAGCAGTTCTTC.

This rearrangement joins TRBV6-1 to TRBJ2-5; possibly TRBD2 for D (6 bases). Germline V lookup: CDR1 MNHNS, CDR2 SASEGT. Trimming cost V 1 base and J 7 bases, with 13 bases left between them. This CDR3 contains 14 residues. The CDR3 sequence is CASSEVDRRATQYF. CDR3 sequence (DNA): TGTGCCAGCAGTGAAGTGGACCGGAGGGCGACCCAGTACTTC.

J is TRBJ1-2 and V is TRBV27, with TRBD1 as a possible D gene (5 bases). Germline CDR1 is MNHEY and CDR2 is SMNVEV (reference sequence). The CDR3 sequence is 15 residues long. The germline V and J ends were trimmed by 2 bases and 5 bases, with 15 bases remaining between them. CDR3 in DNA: TGTGCCAGCAGTTTAAGGGCAGCGAGGGGTTATGGCTACACCTTC. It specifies CASSLRAARGYGYTF.

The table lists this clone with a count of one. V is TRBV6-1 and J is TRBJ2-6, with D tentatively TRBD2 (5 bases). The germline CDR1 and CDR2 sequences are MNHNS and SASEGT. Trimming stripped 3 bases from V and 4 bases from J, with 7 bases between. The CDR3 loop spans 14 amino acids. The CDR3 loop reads CASSDGRGANVLTF. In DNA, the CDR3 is TGTGCCAGCAGTGATGGGAGAGGGGCCAACGTCCTGACTTTC.

The chain's CDR3 is CASSPGTGEQFF. The CDR3 nucleotides read TGTGCCAGCAGCCCGGGGACAGGTGAGCAGTTCTTC. This rearrangement joins TRBV7-3 to TRBJ2-1; 8 bases agree with TRBD1. Trimming cost V 5 bases and J 9 bases; bases outside gene matches: 3. Germline loops: CDR1 SGHTA, CDR2 FQGTGA. The CDR3 runs 12 residues.